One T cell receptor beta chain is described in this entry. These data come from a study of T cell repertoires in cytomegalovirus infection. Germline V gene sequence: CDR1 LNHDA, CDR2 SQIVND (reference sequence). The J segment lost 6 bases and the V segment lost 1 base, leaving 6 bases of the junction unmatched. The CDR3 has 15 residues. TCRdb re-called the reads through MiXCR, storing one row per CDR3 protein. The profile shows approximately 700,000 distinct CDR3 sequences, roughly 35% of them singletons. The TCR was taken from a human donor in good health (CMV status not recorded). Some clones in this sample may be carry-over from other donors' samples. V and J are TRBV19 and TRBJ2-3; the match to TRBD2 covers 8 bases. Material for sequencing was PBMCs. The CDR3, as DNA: TGTGCCAGTAGTATAGGGCGAGCGGGAGCGGATACGCAGTATTTT. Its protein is CASSIGRAGADTQYF.